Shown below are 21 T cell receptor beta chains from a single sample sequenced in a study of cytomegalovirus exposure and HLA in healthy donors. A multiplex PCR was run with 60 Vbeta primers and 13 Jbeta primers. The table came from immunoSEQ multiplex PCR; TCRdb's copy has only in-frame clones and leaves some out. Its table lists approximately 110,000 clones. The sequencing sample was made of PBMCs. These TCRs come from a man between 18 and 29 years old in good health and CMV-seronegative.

For the CDR3, the DNA is TGTGCCAGCATTATCTACACTGAAGCTTTCTTT. Translated, it gives CASIIYTEAFF. The chain recombines TRBV6-1 with TRBJ1-1; no clear D. V lost 7 bases, J lost 3 bases, and 6 bases lay in between. Germline CDR1 and CDR2: MNHNS and SASEGT. The CDR3 loop spans 11 amino acids.

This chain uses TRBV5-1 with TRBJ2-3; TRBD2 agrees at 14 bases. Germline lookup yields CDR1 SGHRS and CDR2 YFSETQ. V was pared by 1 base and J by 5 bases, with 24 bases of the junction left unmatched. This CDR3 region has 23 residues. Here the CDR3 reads CASSLPAVATETSGRAPKDTQYF. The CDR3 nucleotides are TGCGCCAGCAGCTTGCCTGCAGTGGCTACTGAGACTAGCGGGAGGGCCCCGAAAGATACGCAGTATTTT.

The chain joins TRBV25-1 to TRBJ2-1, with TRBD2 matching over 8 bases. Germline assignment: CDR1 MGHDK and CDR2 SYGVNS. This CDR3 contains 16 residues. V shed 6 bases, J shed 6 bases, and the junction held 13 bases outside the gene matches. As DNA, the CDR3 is TGTGCCAGCAGCGCCTTTACAGCGGGAGATGGCAATGAGCAGTTCTTC. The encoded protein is CASSAFTAGDGNEQFF.

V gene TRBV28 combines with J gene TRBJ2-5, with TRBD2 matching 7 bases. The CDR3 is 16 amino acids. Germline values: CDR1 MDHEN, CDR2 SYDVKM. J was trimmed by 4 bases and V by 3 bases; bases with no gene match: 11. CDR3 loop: CASSFSEGGRSETQYF. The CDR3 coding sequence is TGTGCCAGCAGTTTCTCGGAGGGAGGGAGGTCAGAGACCCAGTACTTC.

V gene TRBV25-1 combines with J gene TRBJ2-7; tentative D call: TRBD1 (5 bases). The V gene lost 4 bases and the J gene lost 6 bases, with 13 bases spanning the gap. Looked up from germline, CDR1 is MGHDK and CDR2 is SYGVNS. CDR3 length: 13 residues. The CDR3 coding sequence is TGTGCCAGCAGTGGGGGCGCGCCCCCCGAGCAGTACTTC. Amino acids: CASSGGAPPEQYF.

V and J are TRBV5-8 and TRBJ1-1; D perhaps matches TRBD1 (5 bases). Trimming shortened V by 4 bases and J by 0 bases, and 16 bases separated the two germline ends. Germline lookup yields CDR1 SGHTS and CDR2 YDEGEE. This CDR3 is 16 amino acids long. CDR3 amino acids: CASSHMTEIMNTEAFF. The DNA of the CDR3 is TGTGCCAGCAGCCACATGACAGAGATTATGAACACTGAAGCTTTCTTT.

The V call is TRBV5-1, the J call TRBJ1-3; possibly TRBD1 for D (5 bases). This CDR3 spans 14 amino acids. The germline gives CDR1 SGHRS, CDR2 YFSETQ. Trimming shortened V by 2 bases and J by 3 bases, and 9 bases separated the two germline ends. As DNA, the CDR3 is TGCGCCAGCAGCTTCTCAGGGAATGGAAACACCATATATTTT. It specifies CASSFSGNGNTIYF.

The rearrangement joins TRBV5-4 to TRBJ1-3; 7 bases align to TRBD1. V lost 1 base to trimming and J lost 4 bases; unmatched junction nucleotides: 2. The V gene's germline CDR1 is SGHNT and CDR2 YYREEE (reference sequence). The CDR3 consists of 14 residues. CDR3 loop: CASSLKTGGNTIYF. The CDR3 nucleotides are TGTGCCAGCAGCTTGAAGACAGGGGGAAACACCATATATTTT.

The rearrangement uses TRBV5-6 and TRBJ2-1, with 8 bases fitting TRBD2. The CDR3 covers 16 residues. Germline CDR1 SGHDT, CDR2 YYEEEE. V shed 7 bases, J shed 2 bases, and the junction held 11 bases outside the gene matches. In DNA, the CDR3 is TGTGCCAGCGCTACCCCGGGACTAGGGGCCTACAATGAGCAGTTCTTC. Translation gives CASATPGLGAYNEQFF.

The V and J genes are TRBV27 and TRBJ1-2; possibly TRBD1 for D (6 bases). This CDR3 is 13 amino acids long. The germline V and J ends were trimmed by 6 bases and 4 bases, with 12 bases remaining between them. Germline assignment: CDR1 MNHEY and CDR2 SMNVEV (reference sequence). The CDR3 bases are TGTGCCAGCAGCCCTGGACAGTCCTATGGCTACACCTTC. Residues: CASSPGQSYGYTF.

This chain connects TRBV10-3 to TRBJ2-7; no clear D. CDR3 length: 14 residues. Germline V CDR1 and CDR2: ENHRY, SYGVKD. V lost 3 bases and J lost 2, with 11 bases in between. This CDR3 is CAISDGAPAYEQYF. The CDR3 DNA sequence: TGTGCCATCAGTGACGGAGCACCGGCCTACGAGCAGTACTTC.

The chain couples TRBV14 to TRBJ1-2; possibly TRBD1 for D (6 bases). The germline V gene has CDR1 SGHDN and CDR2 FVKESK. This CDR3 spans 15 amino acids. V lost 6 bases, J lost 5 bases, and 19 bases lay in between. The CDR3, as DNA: TGTGCCAGCAGTTCACGGCGGGGAGGGGGATATGGCTACACCTTC. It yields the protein CASSSRRGGGYGYTF.

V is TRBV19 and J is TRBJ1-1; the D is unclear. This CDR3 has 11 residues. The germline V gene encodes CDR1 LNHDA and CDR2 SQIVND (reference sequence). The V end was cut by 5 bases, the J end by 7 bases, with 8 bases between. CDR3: CASSDKIEAFF. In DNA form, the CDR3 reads TGTGCCAGTAGTGACAAGATTGAAGCTTTCTTT.

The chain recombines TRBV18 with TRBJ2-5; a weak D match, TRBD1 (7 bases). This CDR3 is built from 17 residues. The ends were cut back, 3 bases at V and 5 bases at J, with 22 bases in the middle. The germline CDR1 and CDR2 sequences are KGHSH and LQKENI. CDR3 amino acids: CASSPRRDPGTVETQYF. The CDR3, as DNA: TGTGCCAGCTCACCTAGGCGGGATCCCGGGACAGTCGAGACCCAGTACTTC.

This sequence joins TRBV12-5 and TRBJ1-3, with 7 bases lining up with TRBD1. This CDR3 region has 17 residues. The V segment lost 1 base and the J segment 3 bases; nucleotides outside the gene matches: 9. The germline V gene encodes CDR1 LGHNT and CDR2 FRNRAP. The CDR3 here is CASGLAPSTGYGNTIYF. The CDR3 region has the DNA TGTGCTAGTGGTTTGGCTCCGTCGACAGGGTATGGAAACACCATATATTTT.

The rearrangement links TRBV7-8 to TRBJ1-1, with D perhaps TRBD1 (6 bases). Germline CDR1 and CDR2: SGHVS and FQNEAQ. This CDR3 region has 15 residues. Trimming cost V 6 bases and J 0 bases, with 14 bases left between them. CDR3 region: CASRQGQSMNTEAFF. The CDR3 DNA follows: TGTGCCAGCAGGCAAGGACAGTCCATGAACACTGAAGCTTTCTTT.

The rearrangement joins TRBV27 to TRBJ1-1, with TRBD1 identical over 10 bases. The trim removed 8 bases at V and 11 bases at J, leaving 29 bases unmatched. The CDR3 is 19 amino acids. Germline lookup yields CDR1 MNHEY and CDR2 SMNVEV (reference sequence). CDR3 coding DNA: TGTGCCAGCCAAACCTTTCCACTCCGGGACAGGGGTCCACGCAGGGTTGCTTTCTTT. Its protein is CASQTFPLRDRGPRRVAFF.

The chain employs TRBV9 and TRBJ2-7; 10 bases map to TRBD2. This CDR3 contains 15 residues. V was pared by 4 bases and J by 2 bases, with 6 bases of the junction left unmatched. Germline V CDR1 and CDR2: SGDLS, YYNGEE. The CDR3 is CASSPLAGETYEQYF. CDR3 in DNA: TGTGCCAGCAGCCCTCTAGCGGGGGAAACCTACGAGCAGTACTTC.

The CDR3 loop is CASSDSGANYGYTF. The DNA for the CDR3 is TGTGCCAGCAGCGACTCAGGGGCTAACTATGGCTACACCTTC. The rearrangement uses TRBV9 and TRBJ1-2; D perhaps matches TRBD1 (6 bases). Trimming took 3 bases from V and 0 from J, leaving 9 bases between them. This CDR3 comprises 14 residues. Germline loops: CDR1 SGDLS, CDR2 YYNGEE.

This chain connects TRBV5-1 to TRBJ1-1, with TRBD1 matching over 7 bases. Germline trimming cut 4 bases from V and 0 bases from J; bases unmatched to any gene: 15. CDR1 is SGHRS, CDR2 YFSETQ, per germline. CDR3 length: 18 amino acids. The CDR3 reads CASSLNADRARMNTEAFF. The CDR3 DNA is TGCGCCAGCAGCCTCAACGCTGACAGGGCAAGGATGAACACTGAAGCTTTCTTT.

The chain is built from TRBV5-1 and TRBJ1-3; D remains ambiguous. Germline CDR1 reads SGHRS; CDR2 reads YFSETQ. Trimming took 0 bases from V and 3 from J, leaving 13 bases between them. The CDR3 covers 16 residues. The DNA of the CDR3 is TGCGCCAGCAGCTTGGACCCAGCACGCGGTGGAAACACCATATATTTT. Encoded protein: CASSLDPARGGNTIYF.